The 30 T cell receptor beta chains below all came from one sample that was sequenced in a study of blood T cell repertoires in COVID-19. Some clones are missing from TCRdb's copy, which holds only in-frame ones; the method was immunoSEQ multiplex PCR. The table shows about 290,000 clones, with roughly 89% occurring only once. Sequenced sample: PBMCs or T cells enriched from blood (not recorded which). The receptor set was obtained from a woman between 35 and 50 years old who had recovered from COVID-19.

The J gene is TRBJ1-4, the V gene TRBV5-4, with 10 nucleotides matching TRBD1. CDR1 SGHNT and CDR2 YYREEE come from the germline V gene (reference sequence). The CDR3 consists of 16 residues. With V trimmed by 4 bases and J by 0 bases, 3 bases remained unmatched. The DNA for the CDR3 is TGTGCCAGCAGCCCCGGGACAGGGGCAACTAATGAAAAACTGTTTTTT. Its protein is CASSPGTGATNEKLFF. The full variable domain, completed using reference TRBV5-4 and TRBJ1-4, is ETGVTQSPTHLIKTRGQQVTLRCSSQSGHNTVSWYQQALGQGPQFIFQYYREEENGRGNFPPRFSGLQFPNYSSELNVNALELDDSALYLCASSPGTGATNEKLFFGSGTQLSVL.

The chain is built from TRBV9 and TRBJ2-3; 9 bases fit TRBD2. From germline, CDR1 is SGDLS and CDR2 YYNGEE. This CDR3 region has 16 residues. V shed 4 bases and J 0 bases; nucleotides not matched to a gene: 6. CDR3 loop: CASSSREGSSTDTQYF. CDR3 DNA: TGTGCCAGCAGCTCGCGGGAGGGTTCTAGCACAGATACGCAGTATTTT.

V gene TRBV20-1 combines with J gene TRBJ2-3; no definite D call. Germline V gene data show CDR1 as DFQATT and CDR2 as SNEGSKA (reference sequence). The CDR3 runs to 12 residues. V lost 4 bases and J 2 bases, leaving 7 bases between the germline ends. The CDR3 DNA is TGCAGTGCTATTGACGTCACAGATACGCAGTATTTT. Protein sequence: CSAIDVTDTQYF.

The chain has TRBV11-2 and TRBJ2-7; TRBD2 matches 7 bases. Losses at the gene ends were 1 base for V and 2 bases for J; bases not matched to a gene: 5. CDR1 and CDR2 (germline): SGHAT, FQNNGV. The CDR3 extends over 15 amino acids. The DNA of the CDR3 is TGTGCCAGCAGCTTAGCCCTAGCGGACACCTACGAGCAGTACTTC. Translating gives CASSLALADTYEQYF.

J is TRBJ2-3 and V is TRBV5-1; tentative D call: TRBD2 (5 bases). V was clipped by 5 bases and J by 4 bases, with 14 bases between them. This CDR3 region has 14 residues. Germline lookup yields CDR1 SGHRS and CDR2 YFSETQ. The CDR3 loop reads CASRTNGGADTQYF. The CDR3 DNA reads as TGCGCCAGCAGGACTAACGGTGGCGCAGATACGCAGTATTTT.

The genes are TRBV2 and TRBJ1-2; 9 positions match TRBD1. Germline assignment: CDR1 SNHLY and CDR2 FYNNEI. The V segment lost 6 bases and the J segment 8 bases; nucleotides outside the gene matches: 7. CDR3 length: 13 amino acids. The CDR3 is CASSDGQGPGYTF. CDR3 DNA sequence: TGTGCCAGCAGCGACGGACAGGGGCCCGGCTACACCTTC.

This rearrangement joins TRBV30 to TRBJ2-7; D not certain. Trimming took off 3 bases at V and 4 bases at J, with 4 bases between the two ends. Germline V gene lookup returns CDR1 GTSNPN and CDR2 SVGIG (reference sequence). CDR3 length: 10 residues. This CDR3 is CAWSRYEQYF. The CDR3 nucleotides are TGTGCCTGGAGCCGGTACGAGCAGTACTTC.

This sequence joins TRBV27 and TRBJ1-2; D may be TRBD1 (5 bases). Between the trimmed V and J ends, which lost 6 bases and 7 bases, there was a span of 15 bases. Germline CDR1 MNHEY, CDR2 SMNVEV (reference sequence). The CDR3 has 13 residues. The CDR3 sequence is CASRDQGLLGYTF. In nucleotides, the CDR3 is TGTGCCAGCAGGGACCAGGGTCTTCTTGGCTACACCTTC.

The V call is TRBV27, the J call TRBJ2-2; 12 nucleotides agree with TRBD1. Germline CDR1 is MNHEY and CDR2 is SMNVEV (reference sequence). This CDR3 spans 19 amino acids. Germline trimming cut 5 bases from V and 6 bases from J; bases unmatched to any gene: 16. In DNA, the CDR3 is TGTGCCAGCAGTACGCCGTCCTACCGGGACAGGGGGCTCCCCGGGGAGCTGTTTTTT. Translating it yields CASSTPSYRDRGLPGELFF.

This chain joins TRBV18 and TRBJ2-7; maybe TRBD2 (6 bases). The CDR3 loop spans 13 amino acids. Germline V CDR1 and CDR2: KGHSH, LQKENI. Trimming stripped 3 bases from V and 5 bases from J, with 11 bases between. CDR3 loop: CASSPRELHEQYF. The CDR3 DNA is TGTGCCAGCTCACCTCGGGAGTTGCACGAGCAGTACTTC.

The CDR3 is CASSRYRDRNNYGYTF. Written as DNA, the CDR3 is TGTGCCAGCAGCCGTTACCGGGACAGAAATAACTATGGCTACACCTTC. The genes are TRBV7-2 and TRBJ1-2, with 7 bases that match TRBD1. The CDR3 loop spans 16 amino acids. Trimming removed 5 bases from V and 1 base from J; junction bases left unmatched: 10. Germline V gives CDR1 SGHTA, CDR2 FQGNSA.

The chain joins TRBV5-1 to TRBJ2-7, with D possibly being TRBD1 (5 bases). This CDR3 comprises 16 residues. Trimming took off 3 bases at V and 6 bases at J, with 22 bases between the two ends. Germline values: CDR1 SGHRS, CDR2 YFSETQ. The CDR3 sequence is CASSSTPFRTRGEQYF. CDR3 DNA: TGCGCCAGCAGCTCTACCCCTTTTCGGACACGAGGCGAGCAGTACTTC. The complete variable domain, with remaining parts taken from reference TRBV5-1 and TRBJ2-7, reads KAGVTQTPRYLIKTRGQQVTLSCSPISGHRSVSWYQQTPGQGLQFLFEYFSETQRNKGNFPGRFSGRQFSNSRSEMNVSTLELGDSALYLCASSSTPFRTRGEQYFGPGTRLTVT.

The gene calls are TRBV24-1 and TRBJ2-3, with 9 nucleotides matching TRBD2. The J segment lost 2 bases and the V segment lost 6 bases, leaving 5 bases of the junction unmatched. Germline loops: CDR1 KGHDR, CDR2 SFDVKD. The CDR3 loop spans 15 amino acids. CDR3 nucleotide sequence: TGTGCCACCAGTCCGGCGGGAGGGGACACAGATACGCAGTATTTT. It specifies CATSPAGGDTDTQYF.

The rearrangement uses TRBV10-2 and TRBJ1-5; weak D call: TRBD1 (6 bases). V lost 4 bases to trimming and J lost 4 bases, with 8 bases between them. Germline V lookup: CDR1 WSHSY, CDR2 SAAADI. This CDR3 has 13 residues. CDR3 nucleotide sequence: TGCGCCAGCAGTGCAGGGGTGAATCAGCCCCAGCATTTT. Protein sequence: CASSAGVNQPQHF.

This clone was seen a handful of times. The J gene is TRBJ2-2, the V gene TRBV7-9; D call uncertain. The V gene's germline CDR1 is SEHNR and CDR2 FQNEAQ (reference sequence). V was clipped by 1 base and J by 1 base, with 4 bases between them. The CDR3 extends over 14 amino acids. CDR3 in DNA: TGTGCCAGCAGCTTAGACAGGAACACCGGGGAGCTGTTTTTT. This translates into CASSLDRNTGELFF.

This clone was counted only a few times. The chain couples TRBV29-1 to TRBJ1-1, with D unclear. V lost 4 bases to trimming and J lost 1 base, with 10 bases between them. The CDR3 runs 13 residues. Per the germline V gene, CDR1 is SQVTM and CDR2 is ANQGSEA. The CDR3 DNA follows: TGCAGCGTTGCGGTAACAGCGAACACTGAAGCTTTCTTT. Translation: CSVAVTANTEAFF.

This rearrangement joins TRBV7-9 to TRBJ1-1; D is unresolved. Trimming left V 1 base short and J 4 bases short, with 13 bases between. Germline V gene lookup returns CDR1 SEHNR and CDR2 FQNEAQ (reference sequence). This CDR3 is built from 15 residues. CDR3 sequence (DNA): TGTGCCAGCAGCTTAGTCGGGGTCAAGAGCACTGAAGCTTTCTTT. This translates into CASSLVGVKSTEAFF.

The chain is built from TRBV19 and TRBJ2-1; tentative D call: TRBD2 (5 bases). V was cut by 6 bases and J by 6 bases, with 18 bases left in between. The CDR3 sequence is 15 residues long. Germline CDR1 reads LNHDA; CDR2 reads SQIVND (reference sequence). The CDR3 sequence: CASRPGELVLNEQFF. Here the CDR3 DNA reads TGTGCCAGTAGGCCCGGCGAACTAGTCCTCAATGAGCAGTTCTTC. The whole variable domain, remainder taken from reference TRBV19 and TRBJ2-1, is DGGITQSPKYLFRKEGQNVTLSCEQNLNHDAMYWYRQDPGQGLRLIYYSQIVNDFQKGDIAEGYSVSREKKESFPLTVTSAQKNPTAFYLCASRPGELVLNEQFFGPGTRLTVL.

The V gene is TRBV6-5, the J gene TRBJ1-2; D remains ambiguous. CDR3 length equals 14 residues. V lost 7 bases and J lost 8, with 20 bases in between. Germline V lookup: CDR1 MNHEY, CDR2 SVGAGI. The CDR3 loop reads CASTLRQVGEGYTF. CDR3 DNA: TGTGCCAGCACCCTCCGGCAGGTGGGAGAGGGCTACACCTTC.

The rearrangement joins TRBV6-6 to TRBJ1-1, with D possibly TRBD1 on 5 matching bases. Germline-derived CDR1 and CDR2 are MNHNY and SVGAGI (reference sequence). The CDR3 runs 14 residues. V was pared by 8 bases and J by 4 bases, with 17 bases between. DNA for the CDR3: TGTGCCAGCGGAAAGGGGTCCTCGGGCACTGAAGCTTTCTTT. This sequence encodes CASGKGSSGTEAFF.

The gene calls are TRBV2 and TRBJ1-2; possibly TRBD1 for D (5 bases). V dropped 7 bases and J dropped 4 bases, with 10 bases sitting between them. Germline assignment: CDR1 SNHLY and CDR2 FYNNEI. This CDR3 comprises 12 residues. The CDR3 loop is CASTGDSYGYTF. The CDR3 nucleotides read TGTGCCAGCACTGGAGACAGCTATGGCTACACCTTC.

The rearrangement links TRBV7-9 to TRBJ1-6; D is possibly TRBD1 (6 bases). V gave up 4 bases and J gave up 5 bases, with 18 bases separating them. The germline gives CDR1 SEHNR, CDR2 FQNEAQ (reference sequence). The CDR3 has 17 residues. The DNA of the CDR3 is TGTGCCAGCAGCTCGGGGCCTGGACAGTCTAATAATTCACCCCTCCACTTT. Its protein product is CASSSGPGQSNNSPLHF.

The rearrangement uses TRBV5-6 and TRBJ1-5; a possible D gene is TRBD1 (6 bases). The CDR3 is 13 amino acids. Trimming left V 4 bases short and J 6 bases short, with 11 bases between. Germline V lookup: CDR1 SGHDT, CDR2 YYEEEE. CDR3 DNA sequence: TGTGCCAGCAGCCTGAGGGGGAGTCAGCCCCAGCATTTT. Amino acid sequence: CASSLRGSQPQHF.

The rearrangement joins TRBV30 to TRBJ2-5; 13 bases map to TRBD2. J gave up 9 bases and V 6 bases, and 10 bases lay outside the gene matches. This CDR3 contains 14 residues. Germline lookup yields CDR1 GTSNPN and CDR2 SVGIG (reference sequence). The CDR3 nucleotides are TGTGCCTGTAAGACTAGCGGGGGGTCCCTACCCCAGTACTTC. It specifies CACKTSGGSLPQYF.

This chain joins TRBV6-2 or TRBV6-3 and TRBJ2-1; 13 bases are shared with TRBD2. Germline V gene lookup returns CDR1 MNHEY and CDR2 SVGEGT. This CDR3 has 16 amino acids. Losses at the gene ends were 5 bases for V and 4 bases for J; bases not matched to a gene: 5. The CDR3: CASSDQLAGGYNEQFF. The CDR3 DNA is TGTGCCAGCAGTGACCAACTAGCGGGAGGGTACAATGAGCAGTTCTTC.

This chain joins TRBV7-3 and TRBJ2-1; the match to TRBD2 covers 11 bases. With V trimmed by 6 bases and J by 5 bases, 6 bases remained unmatched. The germline V gene has CDR1 SGHTA and CDR2 FQGTGA. This CDR3 is built from 15 residues. The CDR3: CASSPQLAGDNEQFF. The CDR3 bases are TGTGCCAGCAGTCCCCAACTAGCGGGGGACAATGAGCAGTTCTTC. Together with reference TRBV7-3 and TRBJ2-1, the CDR3 gives the full variable domain: GAGVSQTPSNKVTEKGKYVELRCDPISGHTALYWYRQSLGQGPEFLIYFQGTGAADDSGLPNDRFFAVRPEGSVSTLKIQRTERGDSAVYLCASSPQLAGDNEQFFGPGTRLTVL.

The V gene is TRBV5-4, the J gene TRBJ1-1; D remains unclear. CDR1 is SGHNT and CDR2 is YYREEE in the germline V gene (reference sequence). V was shortened by 3 bases and J by 5 bases, with 8 bases between the two germline ends. The CDR3 contains 12 residues. CDR3 residues: CASSSGKTEAFF. The CDR3 DNA follows: TGTGCCAGCAGCTCCGGGAAAACTGAAGCTTTCTTT. Supplemented by reference TRBV5-4 and TRBJ1-1, the full variable domain reads ETGVTQSPTHLIKTRGQQVTLRCSSQSGHNTVSWYQQALGQGPQFIFQYYREEENGRGNFPPRFSGLQFPNYSSELNVNALELDDSALYLCASSSGKTEAFFGQGTRLTVV.

This chain connects TRBV3-1 (or the pseudogene TRBV3-2) to TRBJ2-7; maybe TRBD2 (5 bases). The CDR3 extends over 14 amino acids. From germline, CDR1 is LGHDT and CDR2 YNNKEL (reference sequence). Trimming pared 0 bases from V and 3 bases from J, leaving 9 bases between. The CDR3 protein is CASSQEGRDYEQYF. The CDR3, as DNA: TGTGCCAGCAGCCAAGAGGGCCGGGACTACGAGCAGTACTTC.

The V call is TRBV5-1, the J call TRBJ2-7; perhaps TRBD1 as D (6 bases). Germline V gives CDR1 SGHRS, CDR2 YFSETQ. Between the trimmed V and J ends, which lost 3 bases and 3 bases, there was a span of 13 bases. CDR3 size: 14 residues. The CDR3 loop reads CASSSGGQNYEQYF. The CDR3 coding sequence is TGCGCCAGCAGCTCGGGTGGACAGAACTACGAGCAGTACTTC.

This sequence joins TRBV4-1 and TRBJ1-1; TRBD1 matches at 7 bases. The CDR3 is 15 amino acids. Germline V CDR1 and CDR2: MGHRA, YSYEKL. Losses at the gene ends were 4 bases for V and 1 base for J; bases not matched to a gene: 6. As DNA, the CDR3 is TGCGCCAGCAGCCGCCCAGACAGGGAGAACACTGAAGCTTTCTTT. Translation gives CASSRPDRENTEAFF.